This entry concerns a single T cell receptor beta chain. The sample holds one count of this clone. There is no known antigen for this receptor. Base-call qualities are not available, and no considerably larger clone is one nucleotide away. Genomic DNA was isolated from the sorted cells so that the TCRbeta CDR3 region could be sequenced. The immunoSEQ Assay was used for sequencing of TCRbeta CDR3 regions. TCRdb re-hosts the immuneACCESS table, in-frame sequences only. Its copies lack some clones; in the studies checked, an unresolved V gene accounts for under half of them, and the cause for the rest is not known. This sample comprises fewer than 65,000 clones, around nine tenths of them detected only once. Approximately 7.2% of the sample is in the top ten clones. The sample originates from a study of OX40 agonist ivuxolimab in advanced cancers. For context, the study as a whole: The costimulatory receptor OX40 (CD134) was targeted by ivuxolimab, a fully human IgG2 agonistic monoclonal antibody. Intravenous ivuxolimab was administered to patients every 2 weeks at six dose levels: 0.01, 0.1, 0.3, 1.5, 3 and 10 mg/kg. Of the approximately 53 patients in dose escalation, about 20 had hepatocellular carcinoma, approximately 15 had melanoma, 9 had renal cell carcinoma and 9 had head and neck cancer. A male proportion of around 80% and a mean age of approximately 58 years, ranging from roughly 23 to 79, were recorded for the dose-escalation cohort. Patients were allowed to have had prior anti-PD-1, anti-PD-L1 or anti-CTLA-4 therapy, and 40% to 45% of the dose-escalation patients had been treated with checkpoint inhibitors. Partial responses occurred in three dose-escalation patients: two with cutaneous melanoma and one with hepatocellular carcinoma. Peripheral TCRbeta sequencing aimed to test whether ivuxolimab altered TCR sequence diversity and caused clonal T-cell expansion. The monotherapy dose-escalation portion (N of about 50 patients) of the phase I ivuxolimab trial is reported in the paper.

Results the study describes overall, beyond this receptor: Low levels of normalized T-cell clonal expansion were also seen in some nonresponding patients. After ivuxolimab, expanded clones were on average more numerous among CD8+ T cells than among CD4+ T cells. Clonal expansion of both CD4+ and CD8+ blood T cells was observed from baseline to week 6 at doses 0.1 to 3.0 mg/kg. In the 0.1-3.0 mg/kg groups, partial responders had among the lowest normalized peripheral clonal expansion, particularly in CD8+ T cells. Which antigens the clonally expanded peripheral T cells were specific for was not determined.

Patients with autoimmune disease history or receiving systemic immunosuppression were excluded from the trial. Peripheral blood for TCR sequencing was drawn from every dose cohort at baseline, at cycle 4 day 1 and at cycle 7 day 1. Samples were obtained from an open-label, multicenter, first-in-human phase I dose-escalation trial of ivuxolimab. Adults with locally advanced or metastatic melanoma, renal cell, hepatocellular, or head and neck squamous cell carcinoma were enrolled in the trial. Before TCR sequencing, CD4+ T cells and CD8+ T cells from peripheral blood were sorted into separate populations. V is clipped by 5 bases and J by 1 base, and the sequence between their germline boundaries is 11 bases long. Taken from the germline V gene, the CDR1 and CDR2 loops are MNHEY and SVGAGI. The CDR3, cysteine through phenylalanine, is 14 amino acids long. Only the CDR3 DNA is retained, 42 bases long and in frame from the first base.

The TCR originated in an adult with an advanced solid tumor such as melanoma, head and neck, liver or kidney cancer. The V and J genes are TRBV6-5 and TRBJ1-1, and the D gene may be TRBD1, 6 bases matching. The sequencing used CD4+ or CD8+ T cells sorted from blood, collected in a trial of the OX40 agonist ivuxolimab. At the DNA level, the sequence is TGTGCCAGCAGTCTTCAGGGGCAGAACACTGAAGCTTTCTTT. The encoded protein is CASSLQGQNTEAFF.